This T cell receptor (beta chain) was sequenced in a study of shared clonotypes between healthy human individuals. Study-wide findings and caveats: Researchers found naive subsets generally carried larger estimated richness than memory subsets.

This CDR3 has 13 residues. Trimming left V 10 bases short and J 7 bases short, with 17 bases between. Germline V lookup: CDR1 ENHRY, CDR2 SYGVKD. To note about this clone: What it recognizes is unknown.

Sequencing was at deep level. The method was immunoSEQ multiplex PCR; TCRdb's version includes in-frame clones alone and lacks a portion of them. Of about 530,000 clones listed, 95% to 97% are singletons. The sequence derives from a woman aged 30 to 39 in good health. The chain employs TRBV10-3 and TRBJ1-5, with TRBD1 as a possible D gene (6 bases). Sequenced material: naive CD4+ T cells sorted from blood. As for subset: CD45RA+ positively selected. CDR3 residues: CASRHRERQPQHF. The DNA for the CDR3 is TGTGCCAGCAGACACAGGGAGCGCCAGCCCCAGCATTTT.